What follows is one TCR beta chain and its context. These data belong to a study of blood T cell repertoires in COVID-19. The CDR3 runs to 15 residues. In the original workflow: Nucleated cell counts were estimated from reference gene primer amplification. The method was immunoSEQ multiplex PCR; TCRdb's version includes in-frame clones alone and lacks a portion of them. That table is the source of V, J and clone size, and D and trimming were worked out from the DNA. The repertoire consists of around 370,000 clones, with approximately 89% occurring once and the leading ten covering around 3.5%. The genes are TRBV21-1 and TRBJ2-2; the D call of TRBD2 is as the table states it, not checked on the DNA. TRBV21-1 is listed as a pseudogene. The sample comprised peripheral blood. This sequence originates from a woman aged 18-29 years who had recovered from COVID-19. The CDR3 reads CARPTSGKETGELFF. The CDR3 DNA reads TGTGCCCGCCCGACTAGCGGGAAGGAGACCGGGGAGCTGTTTTTT.